This TCR beta chain derives from a study of T-cell memory formation after mild COVID-19. Study-wide findings and caveats: In pre-infection memory, a portion of responding clones appeared, which suggested that cross-reactive memory joined. Later expanders leaned toward CD4+, whereas clones contracting from day 15 to 85 were balanced CD4/CD8. The main location of contracting CD4+ clones was CM and EM, and that of contracting CD8+ clones was EMRA.

Trimming cost V 4 bases and J 5 bases, with 9 bases left between them. CDR3 length: 13 residues. Germline V gene data show CDR1 as LGHNA and CDR2 as YSLEER. A few counts support this clonotype. The antigen remains undetermined. MiXCR, run by TCRdb on the 5' RACE reads, gives a single entry per CDR3 protein. The table shows about 400,000 distinct CDR3 sequences, with 14% occurring only once. The chain is built from TRBV4-3 and TRBJ2-1, with a tentative D call TRBD2 (6 bases). Sequencing input: PBMCs or a T cell subset sorted from them (not recorded which). The source is a man younger than 35 who had mild COVID-19 (a few samples of this study predate the infection). Cell type and time point are not known. The CDR3 is CASSPERDNEQFF. The CDR3 coding sequence is TGCGCCAGCAGCCCAGAGCGGGACAATGAGCAGTTCTTC.